The source of this TCR beta chain is a study of cytomegalovirus exposure and HLA in healthy donors (TCRdb year 2017). Study-wide context: An earlier analysis of a few hundred of the donors reported 250 to 300 Gb of sequence data and approximately 120 million unique TCR beta sequences obtained from about 180 million T cells. HLA typing covered class I and class II loci at four-digit resolution. The number of typed donors differed by locus: about 620-640 for A, B, C, DRB1 and DQB1; 522 for DQA1; over 600 for DPA1; and 400 to 480 for DPB1. An early release covering roughly 640 HLA-typed donors comprised 250 to 350 gigabases of sequencing data and approximately 80 million unique TCR sequences. Among the approximately 400 genotyped donors, approximately 77% belonged to the genetic ancestry cluster associated with self-reported Caucasian donors. Donor age, sex, ethnicity and CMV serostatus were collected together with the repertoire data. Every discovery cohort repertoire had been produced on one sequencing platform. A later genetic analysis used genome-wide SNP genotypes for about 55% of the 666 donors, treating that subset as a discovery cohort. On average, roughly 240,000 unique TCR beta nucleotide sequences were sequenced per donor among a few hundred genotyped donors of the cohort, with roughly a sixth of those sequences being non-productive. The T cell repertoires of under 750 subjects were profiled by immunosequencing and related to cytomegalovirus serostatus. In a later analysis, previously published TCR beta repertoires from roughly 710 donors were re-analyzed and high-resolution HLA genotyping was added so that TCR occurrence patterns could be studied. The aim of the study was to test whether cataloging public T cell receptors could identify signatures of past pathogen exposure. In addition to the first cohort of 666 subjects, a separate validation cohort of 120 different subjects was used. Rather than using new phenotypic data, the later analysis identified candidate immune exposures from TCR beta sequences and from how often those sequences occurred across donors. To decide whether each TCR beta V gene segment behaved as functional or pseudogenic, an earlier analysis of approximately 600 of the donors relied on high-throughput TCR beta sequencing. About five DR-DQ haplotypes were treated as single units for association and clustering because of strong linkage in the cohort. High-throughput TCR immunosequencing, statistical association of individual TCRs with disease status, and machine learning were combined to predict cytomegalovirus infection status.

The cohort was made up of around 720 healthy bone marrow donors. All cohort members were sampled while nominally healthy, although unrecorded immune exposures were likely present. The donor tested CMV seronegative and was one of the 352 seronegative cohort members. A peripheral blood sample was provided by each donor, and peripheral blood mononuclear cells were used for TCR beta sequencing. Genomic DNA was extracted from the blood cell samples with the Qiagen DNeasy Blood Extraction Kit. What the study reported, not specific to this receptor: The cohort was sequenced for TCR beta chains only, and without alpha or paired-chain data the features that could be detected were limited. In a later analysis, 15,000 to 20,000 TCR beta sequences were associated with specific HLA alleles at a false discovery rate of 0.05. Three of the identified cytomegalovirus-associated TCR beta chains were confirmed in vitro to be specific for cytomegalovirus antigens. The presence/absence analyses assumed that sequencing depth was roughly uniform across donors, and that assumption may not be true. A further reported finding was that TCR beta sequences accurately predicted the HLA-A and HLA-B alleles for most subjects in the first cohort. In a later genetic analysis, a missense DCLRE1C variant was associated with V-gene and J-gene trimming of TCR beta chains, and the association was replicated in an independent cohort. In a later analysis, TCR association rates were found to vary across HLA loci, with the most associated TCRs seen for DRB1 alleles and the fewest for HLA-C alleles. HLA typing was unavailable for some donors at each locus, so association tests used only the typed subset. The earlier analysis of around 600 of the donors excluded seventeen rarely observed V segments, including chromosome 9 orphons, because counts were too low. The study gave a list of over 150 TCR beta chains associated with cytomegalovirus. For the cohort, immune exposure information was limited to CMV serostatus. Some IMGT-functional V segments, including TRBV6-2 and TRBV6-3, could not be distinguished by the 87-base-pair reads and were therefore excluded. The sequencing pipeline was judged likely to have produced a cluster of highly shared sequence variants as a technical artifact. A later analysis reported that several top co-occurrence clusters appeared linked to parvovirus B19, influenza, CMV and Epstein-Barr virus. The authors suggested that the approach could potentially be extended to other disease states and immunological phenotypes. In a later genetic analysis, fewer N-insertions in productive TCRs were reported among donors in an Asian-associated ancestry cluster than the approximately 710-donor mean. According to a later analysis, most CMV-associated TCR beta chains appeared to be HLA-restricted, and the HLA associations seemed to be driven largely by CMV exposure. Correlated functional status among segregating V segments might reflect linkage disequilibrium, but an unknown experimental factor could not be ruled out. An earlier analysis of approximately 600 of the donors showed that most TCR beta V segments appeared in productive rearrangements either about 87% or about 30% of the time, which broadly matched IMGT annotations. Cytomegalovirus status was reported to be diagnosed by the classifier with high specificity and sensitivity in both the original and validation cohorts. Most TCR sequences were observed very rarely across donors, whereas some public TCRs were present in many individuals. A later analysis found that HLA-associated TCR beta chains were more clonally expanded and had lower generation probabilities than equally common non-associated chains. Assigning TCR associations to individual alleles was difficult when HLA alleles, especially DR and DQ, strongly co-occurred.

The library was made by the immunoSEQ multiplex PCR assay. For the multiplex PCR, a mixture combining 60 forward primers for TCR Vbeta segments and 13 reverse primers for TCR Jbeta segments was used. The CDR3 region of rearranged TCR beta genes was amplified from genomic DNA with a multiplex PCR assay. On the Illumina HiSeq System, the amplified TCR beta libraries were sequenced as 87-base-pair reads. The original methods were these. A later analysis counted about 76 million unique TCR beta chains across the 600 to 850 repertoires, and approximately 11 million of these chains were shared by at least two donors. To remove PCR and sequencing errors, raw reads were error-corrected and collapsed into unique sequences using a nearest-neighbor algorithm that merged closely related sequences. CDR3 sequences were aligned to IMGT reference sequences to assign V, D and J gene segments. For a sequence to be retained, at least a six-nucleotide match to both a V gene segment and a J gene segment was required. Rearrangements were classified as productive when the CDR3 lacked stop codons and remained in frame with V and J, and all other rearrangements were classified as non-productive. Following IMGT convention, CDR3 was defined as the stretch from the second conserved V-encoded cysteine up to the conserved J-encoded phenylalanine. The earlier analysis of about 610 of the donors excluded sequences that lacked an unambiguous match to a single V gene segment. In an earlier analysis of a few hundred of the donors, V segments were called functional above 56.7% productive rearrangements and were called segregating when the between-donor standard deviation exceeded 5%. A statistical classification framework was built for diagnosing cytomegalovirus status from the catalog of TCR beta chain sequences. In a later analysis, TCR nucleotide sequences were compared against IMGT/GENE-DB human TR gene sequences so that V and J genes could be assigned. Using the TCRdist pipeline, a later analysis assigned CDR3 sequences along with most-parsimonious VDJ recombination scenarios. In a later analysis, each TCR beta chain was defined by its CDR3 amino acid sequence together with its V-gene family, and reads without a unique V-gene family were excluded. A later analysis removed several hundred highly shared, low-generation-probability nucleotide sequences to deal with suspected cross-contamination and a sequencing artifact. For each public chain, a later analysis derived a clonal expansion index from normalized ranks of inferred template counts within each repertoire. In a later analysis, generation probabilities were computed with a VDJ recombination model fitted to out-of-frame rearrangements, and the resulting probabilities were checked against IGoR. In a later analysis, hypergeometric tests were used to score TCR-TCR, TCR-HLA and TCR-CMV co-occurrence, with a repertoire-size bias correction applied to TCR pairs. A later analysis estimated false discovery rates by permuting HLA or CMV assignments 20 times. A later analysis grouped co-occurring TCRs with DBSCAN, adding TCRdist sequence similarity when clustering within HLA-allele-positive subsets. Repertoires with fewer than 30,000 or more than 120,000 public chains were left out of co-occurrence clustering, as were five repertoires with anomalous nucleotide sharing. Imported from immuneACCESS, the table was reduced by TCRdb to in-frame sequences with V and J called. These copies leave out some clones; in studies compared against another copy, an unresolved V gene accounts for under half, and the cause of the remainder is not known. V and J calls and clone size are those listed in that table; D and trimming were worked out from the DNA. This sample comprises roughly 100,000 clones, approximately 69% of them detected only once. The ten largest make up 3.2% of the sample.

Including cysteine and phenylalanine, the CDR3 has 17 amino acids. Only the CDR3 DNA stays, 51 bases, in frame from base 1. The junction shows trimming of 3 bases on V and 0 bases on J, and the gene matches do not reach 4 bases of it. The germline V gene specifies SGDLS as CDR1 and YYNGEE as CDR2. This clone was seen a single time. What this receptor recognizes is not known. No base quality information exists; no much larger clone differs at one position. Sequenced material: PBMCs. The TCR comes from a man aged 25 to 40 in good health and CMV-seronegative. The rearranged chain carries TRBV9 and TRBJ2-7; 15 central nucleotides agree with TRBD2. This receptor has the CDR3 CASSAGLAGGGSYEQYF. The nucleotide sequence reads TGTGCCAGCAGCGCCGGACTAGCGGGAGGGGGCTCCTACGAGCAGTACTTC. The variable domain in full, with residues beyond the CDR3 obtained from the reference TRBV9 and TRBJ2-7 genes, is DSGVTQTPKHLITATGQRVTLRCSPRSGDLSVYWYQQSLDQGLQFLIQYYNGEERAKGNILERFSAQQFPDLHSELNLSSLELGDSALYFCASSAGLAGGGSYEQYFGPGTRLTVT.